What follows are 15 T cell receptor beta chains derived from one specimen sequenced in a study of T-cell memory formation after mild COVID-19. In TCRdb, the 5' RACE reads were re-called with MiXCR into one record per CDR3 protein. This sample has a few hundred thousand distinct CDR3 sequences; approximately 29% occur once, and the top ten carry less than 15%. Sequenced material: PBMCs or a T cell subset sorted from them (not recorded which). The receptors originated from an adult woman who had mild COVID-19 (a few samples of this study predate the infection). Cell type and time point are not known.

This clonotype has a handful of counts. The J gene is TRBJ2-5, the V gene TRBV10-3, with D tentatively TRBD2 (5 bases). This CDR3 spans 12 amino acids. Trimming cost V 3 bases and J 8 bases, with 10 bases left between them. The germline V gene encodes CDR1 ENHRY and CDR2 SYGVKD. CDR3 sequence (DNA): TGTGCCATCAGTGAACTAGGAAGAACCCAGTACTTC. Amino acids: CAISELGRTQYF.

The rearrangement uses TRBV6-5 and TRBJ2-7; D remains unclear. This CDR3 region has 11 residues. V was trimmed by 10 bases and J by 2 bases, leaving 9 bases between them. CDR1 is MNHEY and CDR2 is SVGAGI in the germline V gene. CDR3 coding DNA: TGTGCCACCCGGTCCACCTACGAGCAGTACTTC. This encodes CATRSTYEQYF.

In this sample, this clonotype turned up a few times. V is TRBV7-2 and J is TRBJ2-3; D call uncertain. The V gene's germline CDR1 is SGHTA and CDR2 FQGNSA. V was shortened by 5 bases and J by 3 bases, with 9 bases between the two germline ends. CDR3 length: 13 amino acids. The CDR3 DNA reads as TGTGCCAGCAGCCCCGCTATTACAGATACGCAGTATTTT. Its translation is CASSPAITDTQYF.

The CDR3 DNA reads TGTGCCAGCAGTGAATCCGGGGTTGGAGCAGATACGCAGTATTTT. Amino acids: CASSESGVGADTQYF. This rearrangement joins TRBV2 to TRBJ2-3; D is possibly TRBD2 (5 bases). V dropped 2 bases and J dropped 4 bases, with 13 bases sitting between them. The CDR3 runs to 15 residues. Germline CDR1 reads SNHLY; CDR2 reads FYNNEI.

CDR3 coding DNA: TGTGCCAGCAGTATCCTTAAGCGGGGGGGCGGCACAGATACGCAGTATTTT. This gives the protein CASSILKRGGGTDTQYF. The chain links TRBV12-3 or TRBV12-4 to TRBJ2-3; TRBD2 agrees at 10 bases. This CDR3 is built from 17 residues. V shed 5 bases and J 1 base; nucleotides not matched to a gene: 9.

The table lists this clonotype with a count of one. The rearrangement uses TRBV6-5 and TRBJ2-7; TRBD2 might be the D (7 bases). The ends were cut back, 0 bases at V and 3 bases at J, with 21 bases in the middle. The CDR3 length is 18 residues. Germline loops: CDR1 MNHEY, CDR2 SVGAGI. The CDR3 is CASSYSIREGDSSYEQYF. The CDR3 DNA is TGTGCCAGCAGTTACTCGATTAGGGAGGGGGATTCCAGCTACGAGCAGTACTTC.

This chain's CDR3 is CASSFRPAYNEQFF. Here the CDR3 DNA reads TGCGCCAGCAGCTTTCGTCCAGCCTACAATGAGCAGTTCTTC. The rearrangement links TRBV5-1 to TRBJ2-1; D remains ambiguous. V was pared by 2 bases and J by 2 bases, with 8 bases between. Germline-derived CDR1 and CDR2 are SGHRS and YFSETQ. This CDR3 is built from 14 residues. The whole variable domain, remainder taken from reference TRBV5-1 and TRBJ2-1, is KAGVTQTPRYLIKTRGQQVTLSCSPISGHRSVSWYQQTPGQGLQFLFEYFSETQRNKGNFPGRFSGRQFSNSRSEMNVSTLELGDSALYLCASSFRPAYNEQFFGPGTRLTVL.

This sequence joins TRBV27 and TRBJ2-7; TRBD1 matches at 8 bases. This CDR3 comprises 15 residues. Germline values: CDR1 MNHEY, CDR2 SMNVEV (reference sequence). With 5 bases clipped from V and 0 bases from J, the junction kept 6 bases outside the gene matches. The CDR3 here is CASSPGQVGSYEQYF. The CDR3 nucleotides are TGTGCCAGCAGTCCGGGACAGGTGGGCTCCTACGAGCAGTACTTC.

This sequence joins TRBV18 and TRBJ2-7; 8 bases are a match to TRBD1. Trimming removed 3 bases from V and 5 bases from J; junction bases left unmatched: 9. CDR3 length: 15 residues. CDR1 and CDR2 (germline): KGHSH, LQKENI. The CDR3 region is CASSPPGTGRDEQYF. The DNA for the CDR3 is TGTGCCAGCTCACCCCCGGGGACAGGACGGGACGAGCAGTACTTC.

The chain uses TRBV24-1 and TRBJ2-1; 7 bases match TRBD1. The V and J ends lost 6 bases and 6 bases, in that order; junction bases with no gene match: 13. This CDR3 contains 16 residues. In germline, CDR1 is KGHDR, CDR2 SFDVKD. The CDR3 loop reads CATSHLPGTEFNEQFF. The CDR3 DNA reads as TGTGCCACCAGTCACTTACCGGGGACAGAGTTCAATGAGCAGTTCTTC.

The rearrangement links TRBV6-6 to TRBJ1-1; no clear D gene. The germline V and J ends were trimmed by 2 bases and 7 bases, with 11 bases remaining between them. The germline gives CDR1 MNHNY, CDR2 SVGAGI (reference sequence). The CDR3 covers 13 residues. The DNA of the CDR3 is TGTGCCAGCAGTTACCAGAACCAAGTTGAAGCTTTCTTT. Its translation: CASSYQNQVEAFF.

This clonotype was observed a handful of times. This CDR3 is CASSRPGVGQPQHF. The CDR3 nucleotides read TGTGCCAGCAGCCGACCAGGGGTGGGTCAGCCCCAGCATTTT. The V call is TRBV5-6, the J call TRBJ1-5; possibly TRBD1 for D (6 bases). Per the germline V gene, CDR1 is SGHDT and CDR2 is YYEEEE. The ends were cut back, 4 bases at V and 6 bases at J, with 14 bases in the middle. The length of the CDR3 is 14 residues.

V gene TRBV20-1 combines with J gene TRBJ2-1, with D perhaps matching TRBD2 (6 bases). Germline V gene sequence: CDR1 DFQATT, CDR2 SNEGSKA (reference sequence). CDR3 length: 17 residues. V lost 0 bases and J 0 bases, leaving 15 bases between the germline ends. This CDR3 reads CSARDSGGISSYNEQFF. The CDR3 DNA follows: TGCAGTGCTAGAGATAGTGGGGGGATAAGCTCCTACAATGAGCAGTTCTTC.

This rearrangement joins TRBV30 to TRBJ2-7, with TRBD1 matching over 10 bases. The CDR3 is made up of 15 amino acids. Germline assignment: CDR1 GTSNPN and CDR2 SVGIG (reference sequence). With 6 bases clipped from V and 2 bases from J, the junction kept 10 bases outside the gene matches. Written as DNA, the CDR3 is TGTGCCTGCCATTCCAGGACAGGGGGTACCTACGAGCAGTACTTC. This codes for CACHSRTGGTYEQYF.

This clonotype was seen a few times. The chain uses TRBV19 and TRBJ1-1; D is unclear. This CDR3 has 12 amino acids. V dropped 9 bases and J dropped 4 bases, with 12 bases sitting between them. Germline assignment: CDR1 LNHDA and CDR2 SQIVND (reference sequence). The CDR3 nucleotides read TGTGCCAGCGCCGGTTGGGGCACTGAAGCTTTCTTT. Its protein is CASAGWGTEAFF. The whole variable domain, remainder taken from reference TRBV19 and TRBJ1-1, is DGGITQSPKYLFRKEGQNVTLSCEQNLNHDAMYWYRQDPGQGLRLIYYSQIVNDFQKGDIAEGYSVSREKKESFPLTVTSAQKNPTAFYLCASAGWGTEAFFGQGTRLTVV.